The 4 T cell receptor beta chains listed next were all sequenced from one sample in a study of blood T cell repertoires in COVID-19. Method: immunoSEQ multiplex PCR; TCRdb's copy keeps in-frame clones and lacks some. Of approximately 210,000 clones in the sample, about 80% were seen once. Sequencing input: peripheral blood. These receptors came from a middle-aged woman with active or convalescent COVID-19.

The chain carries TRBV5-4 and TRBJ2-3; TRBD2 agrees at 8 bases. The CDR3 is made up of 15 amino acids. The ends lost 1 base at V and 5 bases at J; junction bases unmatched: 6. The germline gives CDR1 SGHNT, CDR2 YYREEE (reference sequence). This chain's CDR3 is CASSLFGGALDTQYF. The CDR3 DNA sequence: TGTGCCAGCAGCTTGTTCGGGGGGGCTTTAGATACGCAGTATTTT.

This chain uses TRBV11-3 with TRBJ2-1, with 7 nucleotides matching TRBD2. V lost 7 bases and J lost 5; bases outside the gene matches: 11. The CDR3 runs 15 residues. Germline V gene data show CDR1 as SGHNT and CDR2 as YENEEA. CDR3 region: CASTRGAGVHNEQFF. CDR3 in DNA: TGTGCCAGCACCCGCGGGGCGGGGGTCCACAATGAGCAGTTCTTC.

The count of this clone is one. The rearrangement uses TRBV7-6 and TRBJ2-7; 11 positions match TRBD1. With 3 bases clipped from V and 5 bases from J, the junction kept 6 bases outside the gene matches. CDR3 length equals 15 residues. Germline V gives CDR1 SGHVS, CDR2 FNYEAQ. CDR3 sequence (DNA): TGTGCCAGCAGCTTCTACGGACAGGGGGCTGACGAGCAGTACTTC. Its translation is CASSFYGQGADEQYF.

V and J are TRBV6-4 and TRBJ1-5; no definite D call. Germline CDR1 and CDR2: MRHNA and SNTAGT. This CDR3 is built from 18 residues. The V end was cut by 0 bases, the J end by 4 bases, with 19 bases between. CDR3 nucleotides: TGTGCCAGCAGTGACTCGAAACCTGGGCAACTGACGAATCAGCCCCAGCATTTT. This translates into CASSDSKPGQLTNQPQHF.